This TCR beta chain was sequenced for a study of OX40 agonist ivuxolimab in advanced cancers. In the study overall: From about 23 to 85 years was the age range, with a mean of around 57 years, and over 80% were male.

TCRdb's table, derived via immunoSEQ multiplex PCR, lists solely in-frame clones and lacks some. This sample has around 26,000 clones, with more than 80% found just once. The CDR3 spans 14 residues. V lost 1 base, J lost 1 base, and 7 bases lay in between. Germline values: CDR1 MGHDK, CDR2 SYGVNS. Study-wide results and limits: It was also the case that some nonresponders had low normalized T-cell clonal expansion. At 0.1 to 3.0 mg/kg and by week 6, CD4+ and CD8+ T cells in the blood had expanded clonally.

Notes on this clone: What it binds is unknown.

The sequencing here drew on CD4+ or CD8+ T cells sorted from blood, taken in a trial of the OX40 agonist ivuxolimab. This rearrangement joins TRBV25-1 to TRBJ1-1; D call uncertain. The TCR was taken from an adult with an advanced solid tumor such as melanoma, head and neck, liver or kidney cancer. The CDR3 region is CASSELGRNTEAFF. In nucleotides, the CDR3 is TGTGCCAGCAGTGAATTGGGCAGGAACACTGAAGCTTTCTTT.